This T cell receptor (beta chain) originates from a study of post-analysis software for immune sequencing data. Study in general: Several disease courses (relapsing-remitting, secondary progressive and progressive-relapsing) of multiple sclerosis were included. Findings and caveats of the study: Batch-mates among the samples co-clustered strongly by F measure. Controls' normalized Chao1 diversity significantly exceeded that of multiple sclerosis patients.

Prepared TCR beta cDNA libraries contained unique molecular identifiers. TCRdb called the PCR reads again in MiXCR, with one record for every CDR3 protein. The sample has roughly 600,000 distinct CDR3 sequences; 44% are singletons. For this clonotype: Its antigen is unidentified.

The TCR was taken from a girl aged 5-17 years with multiple sclerosis. The specimen was blood.

CDR3 protein: CASSFTNRPAEAFF. The CDR3 DNA reads TGTGCCAGCAGCTTTACCAACCGGCCCGCTGAAGCTTTCTTT. The chain recombines TRBV7-8 with TRBJ1-1; no firm D call. Trimming removed 3 bases from V and 6 bases from J, with 14 bases in between. From germline, CDR1 is SGHVS and CDR2 FQNEAQ. The CDR3 totals 14 residues.